This passage covers 27 T cell receptor beta chains from one sample sequenced in a study of cytomegalovirus exposure and HLA in healthy donors. Primers for the PCR totalled 60 Vbeta and 13 Jbeta. TCRdb's copy holds only in-frame clones and misses some; the assay was immunoSEQ multiplex PCR. This table holds approximately 120,000 clones, 81% found once. Sequencing was done on a sample of PBMCs. These receptors originate from a woman aged 25 to 39 in good health and CMV-seronegative.

The genes are TRBV15 and TRBJ2-1; 8 nucleotides agree with TRBD1. With V trimmed by 4 bases and J by 9 bases, 8 bases remained unmatched. Looked up from germline, CDR1 is LNHNV and CDR2 is YYDKDF (reference sequence). This CDR3 has 14 residues. Written as DNA, the CDR3 is TGTGCCACCAGCACGGGACAGGAAATTGGTGAGCAGTTCTTC. Amino acids: CATSTGQEIGEQFF. The whole variable domain, filled in from reference TRBV15 and TRBJ2-1, reads DAMVIQNPRYQVTQFGKPVTLSCSQTLNHNVMYWYQQKSSQAPKLLFHYYDKDFNNEADTPDNFQSRRPNTSFCFLDIRSPGLGDTAMYLCATSTGQEIGEQFFGPGTRLTVL.

V is TRBV2 and J is TRBJ2-4; 7 bases agree with TRBD2. This CDR3 has 15 amino acids. The germline V gene encodes CDR1 SNHLY and CDR2 FYNNEI. V was clipped by 3 bases and J by 7 bases; unmatched bases: 9. The CDR3 coding sequence is TGTGCCAGCAGTGAGGGGGGGGACCTTAGGAACATTCAGTACTTC. This sequence encodes CASSEGGDLRNIQYF.

The rearrangement uses TRBV27 and TRBJ1-3; TRBD1 might be the D (5 bases). The CDR3 contains 15 residues. With 5 bases removed from V and 0 bases from J, the gap between germline ends came to 11 bases. From germline, CDR1 is MNHEY and CDR2 SMNVEV (reference sequence). CDR3 sequence (DNA): TGTGCCAGCAGTCTACGGGGGTACTCTGGAAACACCATATATTTT. This codes for CASSLRGYSGNTIYF.

The chain's CDR3 is CASSPGGTEAFF. As DNA, the CDR3 is TGTGCCAGCAGTCCAGGGGGCACTGAAGCTTTCTTT. This rearrangement joins TRBV6-5 to TRBJ1-1; 7 positions agree with TRBD1. With 5 bases clipped from V and 4 bases from J, the junction kept 1 base outside the gene matches. Germline V lookup: CDR1 MNHEY, CDR2 SVGAGI. This CDR3 has 12 amino acids.

This clone was detected only once. This chain uses TRBV30 with TRBJ2-2; 8 positions agree with TRBD1. This CDR3 has 14 amino acids. Unmatched junction bases numbered 4, after V lost 2 bases and J lost 5 bases. Looked up from germline, CDR1 is GTSNPN and CDR2 is SVGIG (reference sequence). The chain's CDR3 is CAWSSGQVTGELFF. CDR3 sequence (DNA): TGTGCCTGGAGTTCGGGACAGGTGACCGGGGAGCTGTTTTTT.

The rearrangement joins TRBV28 to TRBJ1-5, with 7 bases lining up with TRBD1. Germline V lookup: CDR1 MDHEN, CDR2 SYDVKM. V lost 3 bases and J lost 1; bases outside the gene matches: 6. This CDR3 contains 16 residues. In nucleotides, the CDR3 is TGTGCCAGCAGTTTCGAACAGGGGCAAAGCAATCAGCCCCAGCATTTT. Its translation is CASSFEQGQSNQPQHF. The complete variable domain, with remaining parts taken from reference TRBV28 and TRBJ1-5, reads DVKVTQSSRYLVKRTGEKVFLECVQDMDHENMFWYRQDPGLGLRLIYFSYDVKMKEKGDIPEGYSVSREKKERFSLILESASTNQTSMYLCASSFEQGQSNQPQHFGDGTRLSIL.

This clone came up a few times. CDR3 sequence: CASSLEGGYNEQFF. The CDR3 coding sequence is TGCGCCAGCAGCTTGGAGGGGGGGTACAATGAGCAGTTCTTC. The rearrangement links TRBV5-1 to TRBJ2-1; possibly TRBD2 for D (7 bases). The CDR3 has 14 residues. Looked up from germline, CDR1 is SGHRS and CDR2 is YFSETQ. The V end lost 0 bases, the J end lost 4 bases, and 8 bases lay between the germline ends.

The V gene is TRBV5-1, the J gene TRBJ2-2; 8 nucleotides match TRBD1. Germline lookup yields CDR1 SGHRS and CDR2 YFSETQ. The CDR3 runs 15 residues. V gave up 2 bases and J gave up 7 bases; unmatched junction bases: 7. The CDR3 coding sequence is TGCGCCAGCAGCTTACCGACAGGGGCCGGCGGGGAGCTGTTTTTT. This encodes CASSLPTGAGGELFF.

The V and J genes are TRBV15 and TRBJ1-4; D gene ambiguous. From germline, CDR1 is LNHNV and CDR2 YYDKDF (reference sequence). Trimming pared 5 bases from V and 5 bases from J, leaving 18 bases between. The CDR3 is made up of 16 amino acids. As DNA, the CDR3 is TGTGCCACCAGCTTTCAAGGGTGGGGAGGAAATGAAAAACTGTTTTTT. Encoded protein: CATSFQGWGGNEKLFF.

The rearrangement links TRBV7-2 to TRBJ2-7; 7 bases are a match to TRBD1. The germline V gene encodes CDR1 SGHTA and CDR2 FQGNSA. This CDR3 region has 14 residues. The V gene end was trimmed by 5 bases and the J gene end by 4 bases; junction bases not matched to a gene: 8. CDR3 amino acids: CASSPGQPVYEQYF. The CDR3 region has the DNA TGTGCCAGCAGCCCGGGACAGCCTGTTTACGAGCAGTACTTC.

The J gene is TRBJ1-2, the V gene TRBV7-2, with TRBD1 matching over 8 bases. CDR1 and CDR2 from the germline V gene are SGHTA and FQGNSA. The CDR3 totals 13 residues. The V and J ends lost 2 bases and 6 bases, in that order; junction bases with no gene match: 2. The CDR3 spells CASSLRQGNGYTF. The CDR3, as DNA: TGTGCCAGCAGCTTAAGACAGGGGAATGGCTACACCTTC.

This clone came up once. V and J are TRBV1 and TRBJ2-3; TRBD1, the table's D call, lacks a check against the DNA. TRBV1 represents a pseudogene. The CDR3 has 18 residues. CDR3 sequence (DNA): TGCACCAGCAGCCAAGTCCGAGGGACAATGGGGACAACAGATACGCAGTATTTT. Its protein is CTSSQVRGTMGTTDTQYF.

Turning to this clone: The CDR3 ends on some other residue instead of the conserved phenylalanine or tryptophan, so this is likely a read error. It is unclear where the CDR3 begins or ends on the DNA, so no DNA is shown, and the CDR3 is as TCRdb lists it. The CDR3 spells CASSFGGLAGAAQD. J is TRBJ2-3 and V is TRBV5-4; the D segment call TRBD2 is taken from the table without a DNA check. The CDR3 is 14 amino acids in total, end residues counted. Germline V CDR1 and CDR2: SGHNT, YYREEE (reference sequence).

The chain is built from TRBV11-3 and TRBJ2-3, with D possibly being TRBD2 (6 bases). The CDR3 runs to 15 residues. V gave up 0 bases and J gave up 6 bases, with 13 bases separating them. Per germline, CDR1 SGHNT and CDR2 YENEEA. Here the CDR3 reads CASSLDGGNGDTQYF. In DNA, the CDR3 is TGTGCCAGCAGCTTAGATGGGGGGAACGGTGATACGCAGTATTTT.

The chain links TRBV7-3 to TRBJ2-1; the D gene is possibly TRBD1 (7 bases). The CDR3 has 16 residues. Per germline, CDR1 SGHTA and CDR2 FQGTGA. V was clipped by 5 bases and J by 7 bases, with 21 bases between them. The DNA of the CDR3 is TGTGCCAGCAGCCCAGGGGGGACCGTAGGAGGGAATGAGCAGTTCTTC. Translating it yields CASSPGGTVGGNEQFF.

The gene calls are TRBV2 and TRBJ2-6; 8 bases are shared with TRBD1. CDR3 length: 16 residues. V dropped 7 bases and J dropped 7; count of bases not matched to a gene: 12. Germline CDR1 is SNHLY and CDR2 is FYNNEI. CDR3 region: CASIGQGSFSANVLTF. In DNA form, the CDR3 reads TGTGCCAGCATCGGACAGGGTAGCTTCTCCGCCAACGTCCTGACTTTC.

The gene calls are TRBV19 and TRBJ2-4; a weak D match, TRBD2 (6 bases). Germline assignment: CDR1 LNHDA and CDR2 SQIVND (reference sequence). V was trimmed by 5 bases and J by 1 base, leaving 15 bases between them. This CDR3 contains 16 residues. CDR3 bases: TGTGCCAGTAGTGCCGGAGACGGGAGCGCCAAAAACATTCAGTACTTC. Residues: CASSAGDGSAKNIQYF. Using reference TRBV19 and TRBJ2-4 for the parts outside the CDR3, the full variable domain is DGGITQSPKYLFRKEGQNVTLSCEQNLNHDAMYWYRQDPGQGLRLIYYSQIVNDFQKGDIAEGYSVSREKKESFPLTVTSAQKNPTAFYLCASSAGDGSAKNIQYFGAGTRLSVL.

This chain uses TRBV19 with TRBJ1-4; D unresolved. Trimming left V 4 bases short and J 4 bases short, with 16 bases between. The germline V gene has CDR1 LNHDA and CDR2 SQIVND (reference sequence). The CDR3 contains 16 residues. CDR3: CASSTSPRLVNEKLFF. CDR3 nucleotide sequence: TGTGCCAGTAGTACGAGTCCCCGTTTGGTTAATGAAAAACTGTTTTTT.

The chain couples TRBV27 to TRBJ1-1, with TRBD1 matching 8 bases. J lost 6 bases, V lost 6 bases, and 9 bases had no gene match. Germline CDR1 reads MNHEY; CDR2 reads SMNVEV (reference sequence). CDR3 length: 14 residues. CDR3 sequence: CASSPDRGNPEAFF. The CDR3 coding sequence is TGTGCCAGCAGCCCAGACAGGGGTAACCCTGAAGCTTTCTTT.

The chain has TRBV7-2 and TRBJ2-5; the match to TRBD2 covers 7 bases. Germline CDR1 SGHTA, CDR2 FQGNSA. The CDR3 is 14 residues long. V was pared by 8 bases and J by 3 bases, with 9 bases of the junction left unmatched. CDR3 loop: CASASGTTKETQYF. The CDR3, as DNA: TGTGCCAGCGCATCCGGGACTACCAAAGAGACCCAGTACTTC. Variable domain in full (rest from reference TRBV7-2 and TRBJ2-5): GAGVSQSPSNKVTEKGKDVELRCDPISGHTALYWYRQSLGQGLEFLIYFQGNSAPDKSGLPSDRFSAERTGGSVSTLTIQRTQQEDSAVYLCASASGTTKETQYFGPGTRLLVL.

This clone occurred a few times. This CDR3 is also generated by other DNA sequences in the sample. This rearrangement joins TRBV29-1 to TRBJ2-5; TRBD2 matches 11 bases. Germline V lookup: CDR1 SQVTM, CDR2 ANQGSEA. This CDR3 contains 14 residues. After removal of 1 base from V and 5 bases from J, the junction contained 3 bases not matched to a gene. The CDR3 nucleotides are TGCAGCGTTGAAGGGGCTAGCGGGGGGGAGACCCAGTACTTC. The encoded protein is CSVEGASGGETQYF. Complete variable domain (other parts from reference TRBV29-1 and TRBJ2-5): SAVISQKPSRDICQRGTSLTIQCQVDSQVTMMFWYRQQPGQSLTLIATANQGSEATYESGFVIDKFPISRPNLTFSTLTVSNMSPEDSSIYLCSVEGASGGETQYFGPGTRLLVL.

The chain links TRBV6-6 to TRBJ2-2; TRBD1 might be the D (8 bases). Looked up from germline, CDR1 is MNHNY and CDR2 is SVGAGI (reference sequence). CDR3 length equals 16 residues. V was shortened by 5 bases and J by 5 bases, with 18 bases between the two germline ends. CDR3 sequence (DNA): TGTGCCAGCAGTAACCCTGACAGGGGAGGGACCGGGGAGCTGTTTTTT. This gives the protein CASSNPDRGGTGELFF.

The chain carries TRBV4-1 and TRBJ2-3; D ambiguous. This CDR3 comprises 18 residues. The ends were cut back, 2 bases at V and 8 bases at J, with 26 bases in the middle. Germline V lookup: CDR1 MGHRA, CDR2 YSYEKL. CDR3 nucleotide sequence: TGCGCCAGCAGCCAAACTCAAACCAAGGTTTCCGACTTGGGTACGCAGTATTTT. Its translation: CASSQTQTKVSDLGTQYF.

The V call is TRBV7-8, the J call TRBJ1-6; D remains unclear. Trimming left V 5 bases short and J 6 bases short, with 14 bases between. The length of the CDR3 is 15 residues. Germline loops: CDR1 SGHVS, CDR2 FQNEAQ. CDR3 sequence (DNA): TGTGCCAGCAGCGGTCGTGGAGGAGTTAATTCACCCCTCCACTTT. This codes for CASSGRGGVNSPLHF.

This chain joins TRBV6-1 and TRBJ2-2; a possible D gene is TRBD2 (5 bases). The CDR3 runs 13 residues. The germline V gene has CDR1 MNHNS and CDR2 SASEGT. V was clipped by 5 bases and J by 5 bases, with 9 bases between them. CDR3 in amino acids: CASSSRGTGELFF. The DNA for the CDR3 is TGTGCCAGCAGTTCCCGGGGTACCGGGGAGCTGTTTTTT.

This clone was detected only a few times. The chain combines TRBV6-1 with TRBJ1-6; D may be TRBD1 (6 bases). The CDR3 runs to 14 residues. V was cut by 5 bases and J by 10 bases, with 15 bases left in between. The V gene's germline CDR1 is MNHNS and CDR2 SASEGT. The CDR3, as DNA: TGTGCCAGCAGTCCTACAGGGCCGAGGTCACCCCTCCACTTT. Amino acids: CASSPTGPRSPLHF.

The chain couples TRBV9 to TRBJ1-4; no clear D. Germline-derived CDR1 and CDR2 are SGDLS and YYNGEE. The V gene lost 0 bases and the J gene lost 4 bases, with 10 bases spanning the gap. The CDR3 extends over 15 amino acids. CDR3 residues: CASSVDSGNNEKLFF. CDR3 DNA sequence: TGTGCCAGCAGCGTAGATTCGGGGAATAATGAAAAACTGTTTTTT.